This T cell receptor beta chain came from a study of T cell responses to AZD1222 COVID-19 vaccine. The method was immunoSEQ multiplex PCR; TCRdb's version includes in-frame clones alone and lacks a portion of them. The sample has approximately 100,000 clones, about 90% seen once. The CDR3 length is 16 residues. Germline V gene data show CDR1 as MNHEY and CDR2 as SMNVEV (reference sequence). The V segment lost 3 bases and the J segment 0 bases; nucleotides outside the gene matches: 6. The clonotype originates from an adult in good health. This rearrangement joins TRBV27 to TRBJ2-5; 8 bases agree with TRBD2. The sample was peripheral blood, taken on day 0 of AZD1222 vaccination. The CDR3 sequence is CASSFQGAGDQETQYF. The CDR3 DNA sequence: TGTGCCAGCAGTTTTCAAGGAGCGGGAGACCAAGAGACCCAGTACTTC.